This entry concerns a single T cell receptor (beta chain). The antigen is not known. The data were obtained in a study of cytomegalovirus exposure and HLA in healthy donors. Sequencing used immunoSEQ multiplex PCR; TCRdb keeps in-frame clones, though not all of them. The sample shows under 75,000 clones, approximately 97% of them seen only once. Study observations and caveats: Researchers reported that a few CMV-associated chains were confirmed in vitro as CMV antigen-specific.

V was pared by 0 bases and J by 4 bases, with 15 bases between. The CDR3 has 16 amino acids. Germline CDR1 is SGHTA and CDR2 is FQGTGA. Sequenced material: PBMCs. This clonotype was obtained from a woman under 30 in good health and CMV-seropositive. The chain is built from TRBV7-3 and TRBJ1-1; D might be TRBD1 (6 bases). CDR3 region: CASSLTIGGAGTEAFF. As DNA, the CDR3 is TGTGCCAGCAGCTTAACGATTGGGGGCGCGGGCACTGAAGCTTTCTTT.